The T cell receptor (beta chain) under discussion was sequenced for a study of PD-1 blockade in classical Hodgkin lymphoma. Study-level background: Nivolumab was administered to patients intravenously at 3 mg/kg every 2 weeks.

Germline V gives CDR1 SGHTA, CDR2 FQGNSA. Trimming cost V 1 base and J 5 bases, with 10 bases left between them. The CDR3 length is 14 residues. Every patient experienced relapse after autologous stem cell transplantation, and brentuximab vedotin exposure varied. Overall study findings and caveats: Complete responders showed a baseline diversity that resembled the diversity of newly diagnosed patients.

Worth noting for this clone: No antigen is known for it.

Assay: immunoSEQ multiplex PCR; the TCRdb copy retains only in-frame clones and omits some. The sample lists about 21,000 clones; about two thirds were seen once. This chain links TRBV7-2 with TRBJ2-3; D is uncertain. Here the sequenced sample was peripheral blood mononuclear cells (PBMCs), taken at baseline. This clonotype originated in a human donor with classical Hodgkin lymphoma. CDR3 sequence reads: CASSLEPLVDTQYF. CDR3 nucleotides: TGTGCCAGCAGCTTAGAGCCCCTAGTAGATACGCAGTATTTT.